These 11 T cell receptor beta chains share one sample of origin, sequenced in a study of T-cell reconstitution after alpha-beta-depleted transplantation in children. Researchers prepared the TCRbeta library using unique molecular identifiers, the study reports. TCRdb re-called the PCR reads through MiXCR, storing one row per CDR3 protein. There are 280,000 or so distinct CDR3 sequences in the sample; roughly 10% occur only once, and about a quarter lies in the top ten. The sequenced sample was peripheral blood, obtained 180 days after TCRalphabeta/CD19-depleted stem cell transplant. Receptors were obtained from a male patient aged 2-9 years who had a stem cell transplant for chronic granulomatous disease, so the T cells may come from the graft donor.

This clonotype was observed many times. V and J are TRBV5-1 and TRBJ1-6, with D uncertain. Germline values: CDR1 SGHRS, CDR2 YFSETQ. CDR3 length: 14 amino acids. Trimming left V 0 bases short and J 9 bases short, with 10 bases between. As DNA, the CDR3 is TGCGCCAGCAGCTTGGAAGGTCACACTTCACCCCTCCACTTT. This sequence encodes CASSLEGHTSPLHF.

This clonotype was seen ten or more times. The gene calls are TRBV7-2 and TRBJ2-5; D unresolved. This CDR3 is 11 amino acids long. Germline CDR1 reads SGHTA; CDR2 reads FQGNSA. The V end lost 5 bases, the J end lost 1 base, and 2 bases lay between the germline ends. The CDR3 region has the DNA TGTGCCAGCAGCCTCCAAGAGACCCAGTACTTC. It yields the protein CASSLQETQYF.

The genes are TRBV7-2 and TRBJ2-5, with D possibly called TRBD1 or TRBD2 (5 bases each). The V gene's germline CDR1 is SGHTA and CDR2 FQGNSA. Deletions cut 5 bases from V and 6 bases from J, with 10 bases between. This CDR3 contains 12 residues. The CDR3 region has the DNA TGTGCCAGCAGCCGCCGGGGACAGACCCAGTACTTC. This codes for CASSRRGQTQYF.

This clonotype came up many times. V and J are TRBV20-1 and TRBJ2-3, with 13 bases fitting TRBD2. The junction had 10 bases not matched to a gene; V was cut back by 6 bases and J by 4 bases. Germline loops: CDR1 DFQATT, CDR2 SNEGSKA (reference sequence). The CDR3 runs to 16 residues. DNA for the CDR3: TGCAGTGCAACGCCCCCGGGACTAGCGGGATCAGATACGCAGTATTTT. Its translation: CSATPPGLAGSDTQYF.

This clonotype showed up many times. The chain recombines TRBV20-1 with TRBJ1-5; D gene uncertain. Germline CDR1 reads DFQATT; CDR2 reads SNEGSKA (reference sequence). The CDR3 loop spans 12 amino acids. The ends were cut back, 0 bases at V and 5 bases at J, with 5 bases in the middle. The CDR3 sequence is CSARDRDQPQHF. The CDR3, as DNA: TGCAGTGCTAGAGATAGGGATCAGCCCCAGCATTTT.

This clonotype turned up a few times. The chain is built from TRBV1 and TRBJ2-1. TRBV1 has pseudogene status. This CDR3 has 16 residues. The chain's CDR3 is CTSSQKSGSHYNEQFF. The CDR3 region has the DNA TGCACCAGCAGTCAGAAAAGCGGGAGTCACTACAATGAGCAGTTCTTC.

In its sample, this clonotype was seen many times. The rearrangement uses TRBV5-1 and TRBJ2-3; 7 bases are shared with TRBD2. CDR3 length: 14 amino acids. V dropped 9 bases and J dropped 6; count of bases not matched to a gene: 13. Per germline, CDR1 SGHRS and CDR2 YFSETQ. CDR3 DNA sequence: TGCGCCACCTCTAGCGGCCGGGGAGGCGATACGCAGTATTTT. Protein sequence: CATSSGRGGDTQYF.

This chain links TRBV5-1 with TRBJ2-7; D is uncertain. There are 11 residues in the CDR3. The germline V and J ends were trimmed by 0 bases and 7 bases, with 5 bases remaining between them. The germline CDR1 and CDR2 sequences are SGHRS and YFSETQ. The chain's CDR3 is CASSLDGEQYF. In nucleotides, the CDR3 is TGCGCCAGCAGCTTGGACGGGGAGCAGTACTTC.

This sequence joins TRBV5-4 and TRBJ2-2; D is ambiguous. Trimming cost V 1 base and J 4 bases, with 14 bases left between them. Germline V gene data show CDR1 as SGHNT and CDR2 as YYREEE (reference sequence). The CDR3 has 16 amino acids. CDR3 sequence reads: CASSLPKGRSTGELFF. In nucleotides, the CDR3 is TGTGCCAGCAGCTTGCCAAAAGGCCGTTCCACCGGGGAGCTGTTTTTT.

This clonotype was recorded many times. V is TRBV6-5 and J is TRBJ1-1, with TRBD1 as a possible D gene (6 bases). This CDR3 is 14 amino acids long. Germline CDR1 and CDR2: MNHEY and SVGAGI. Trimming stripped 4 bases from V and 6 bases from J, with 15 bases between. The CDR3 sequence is CASSSSRGHAEAFF. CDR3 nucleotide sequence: TGTGCCAGCAGTTCATCCAGGGGACACGCTGAAGCTTTCTTT.

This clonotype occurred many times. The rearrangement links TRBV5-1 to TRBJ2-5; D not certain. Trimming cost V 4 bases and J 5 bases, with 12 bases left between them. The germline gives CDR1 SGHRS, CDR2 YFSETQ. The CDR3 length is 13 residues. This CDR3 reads CASSLPGRETQYF. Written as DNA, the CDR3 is TGCGCCAGCAGCCTCCCTGGTAGGGAGACCCAGTACTTC.